This entry is about one T cell receptor (beta chain). Its target is unknown. The data were taken from a study of cytomegalovirus exposure and HLA in healthy donors. The CDR3 has 16 amino acids. Germline CDR1 and CDR2: LGHNA and YSLEER. With V trimmed by 2 bases and J by 3 bases, 4 bases remained unmatched. General study points: The authors excluded some V segments, including TRBV6-2 and TRBV6-3, as indistinguishable.

The PCR ran on 60 Vbeta and 13 Jbeta primers. TCRdb's copy holds only in-frame clones and misses some; the assay was immunoSEQ multiplex PCR. The table records 150,000 to 200,000 clones, approximately 78% of them present only once. The sequence was obtained from a woman in her late teens or twenties in good health and CMV-seronegative. The chain carries TRBV4-3 and TRBJ2-3, with 11 bases identical to TRBD2. Input material: PBMCs. This chain's CDR3 is CASSQMTSGNTDTQYF. CDR3 DNA: TGCGCCAGCAGCCAAATGACTAGCGGGAATACAGATACGCAGTATTTT.